These 24 T cell receptor beta chains were all obtained from the same sample, sequenced in a study of T-cell memory formation after mild COVID-19. TCRdb re-called the 5' RACE reads through MiXCR, storing one row per CDR3 protein. This table has about 200,000 distinct CDR3 sequences, over 9% appearing once. Material: PBMCs or a T cell subset sorted from them (not recorded which). Receptor source: a man aged 18 to 35 who had mild COVID-19 (a few samples of this study predate the infection). Cell type and time point are not known.

This clonotype was detected a few times. The chain recombines TRBV6-5 with TRBJ1-1, with unresolved D. Per germline, CDR1 MNHEY and CDR2 SVGAGI. The germline V and J ends were trimmed by 5 bases and 6 bases, with 10 bases remaining between them. The CDR3 consists of 12 residues. In nucleotides, the CDR3 is TGTGCCAGCAGTGGGTCAGAAGCTGAAGCTTTCTTT. Amino acid sequence: CASSGSEAEAFF.

The CDR3 nucleotides are TGTGCCAGCAGCGTCACGGACAGTTTTTCACCCCTCCACTTT. Its translation: CASSVTDSFSPLHF. The chain joins TRBV9 to TRBJ1-6; possibly TRBD1 for D (6 bases). The germline CDR1 and CDR2 sequences are SGDLS and YYNGEE. The CDR3 is 14 amino acids. Trimming cost V 2 bases and J 9 bases, with 12 bases left between them.

This clonotype was detected ten times or more. The chain carries TRBV5-1 and TRBJ1-1; 7 bases fit TRBD1. The CDR3 sequence is 13 residues long. Germline loops: CDR1 SGHRS, CDR2 YFSETQ. V lost 4 bases to trimming and J lost 1 base; unmatched junction nucleotides: 1. The CDR3 nucleotides are TGCGCCAGCAGCCAGGGGGGGAACACTGAAGCTTTCTTT. Its translation: CASSQGGNTEAFF.

The V call is TRBV5-1, the J call TRBJ2-3; 10 nucleotides line up with TRBD1. The CDR3 runs to 16 residues. Germline V CDR1 and CDR2: SGHRS, YFSETQ. J lost 6 bases, V lost 4 bases, and 11 bases had no gene match. Here the CDR3 DNA reads TGCGCCAGCAGCCCTAACCCGGGACAGGGGTTCGATACGCAGTATTTT. Translation gives CASSPNPGQGFDTQYF.

Notes on this clonotype: A much larger clone is a single base away; this may be a read error. This chain connects TRBV11-2 to TRBJ2-3; D is undetermined. The V end was cut by 5 bases, the J end by 2 bases, with 5 bases between. CDR1 and CDR2 (germline): SGHAT, FQNNGV. This CDR3 comprises 12 residues. For the CDR3, the DNA is TGTGCCAGCAGCCGTCACACAGATACGCAGTATTTT. Its translation is CASSRHTDTQYF.

This clonotype was found many times. This sequence joins TRBV7-2 and TRBJ2-5; 7 bases map to TRBD1. Germline loops: CDR1 SGHTA, CDR2 FQGNSA. The CDR3 has 14 residues. The ends lost 11 bases at V and 5 bases at J; junction bases unmatched: 14. The CDR3 is CASGRGFKWETQYF. The CDR3 coding sequence is TGTGCCTCGGGCAGGGGGTTCAAATGGGAGACCCAGTACTTC.

This clonotype was found a few times. The DNA of the CDR3 is TGCGCCAGCAGCCAAGTCCTGCAGGGAAGACAGCCCCAGCATTTT. It codes for CASSQVLQGRQPQHF. The chain employs TRBV4-1 and TRBJ1-5; possible D gene TRBD1, 5 bases. This CDR3 contains 15 residues. Trimming removed 1 base at V and 7 bases at J, with 14 bases between. Looked up from germline, CDR1 is MGHRA and CDR2 is YSYEKL.

This clonotype appeared a few times. The chain joins TRBV11-2 to TRBJ2-7; 8 positions match TRBD1. V was clipped by 5 bases and J by 6 bases; unmatched bases: 3. CDR3 length: 12 residues. Looked up from germline, CDR1 is SGHAT and CDR2 is FQNNGV. The CDR3 DNA is TGTGCCAGCAGCACCGGGACAGGCGAGCAGTACTTC. It yields the protein CASSTGTGEQYF. The variable domain in full, completed from reference TRBV11-2 and TRBJ2-7, reads EAGVAQSPRYKIIEKRQSVAFWCNPISGHATLYWYQQILGQGPKLLIQFQNNGVVDDSQLPKDRFSAERLKGVDSTLKIQPAKLEDSAVYLCASSTGTGEQYFGPGTRLTVT.

This chain joins TRBV5-1 and TRBJ2-1; 8 nucleotides agree with TRBD1. The length of the CDR3 is 15 residues. After removal of 3 bases from V and 6 bases from J, the junction contained 8 bases not matched to a gene. Germline V gives CDR1 SGHRS, CDR2 YFSETQ. The CDR3 coding sequence is TGCGCCAGCAGCTCAGGACAGGGAGTAGGCAATGAGCAGTTCTTC. The encoded protein is CASSSGQGVGNEQFF.

This clonotype was counted a few times. The chain couples TRBV3-1 to TRBJ2-5; D gene unclear. V was clipped by 1 base and J by 2 bases, with 14 bases between them. CDR3 length equals 16 residues. The V gene's germline CDR1 is LGHDT and CDR2 YNNKEL (reference sequence). The CDR3 nucleotides read TGTGCCAGCAGCCAAGTCGGTCAGCTGGGTCAAGAGACCCAGTACTTC. Translation: CASSQVGQLGQETQYF.

The rearrangement joins TRBV20-1 to TRBJ2-7; 8 bases match TRBD2. The CDR3 has 13 amino acids. Germline loops: CDR1 DFQATT, CDR2 SNEGSKA (reference sequence). The trim removed 4 bases at V and 2 bases at J, leaving 4 bases unmatched. The CDR3 reads CSANGGATYEQYF. The CDR3 DNA reads TGCAGTGCTAACGGGGGGGCAACCTACGAGCAGTACTTC.

V usage is TRBV7-8 and J usage is TRBJ1-2; D is ambiguous. V was trimmed by 2 bases and J by 2 bases, leaving 9 bases between them. The CDR3 totals 14 residues. Germline V gene data show CDR1 as SGHVS and CDR2 as FQNEAQ. The CDR3 nucleotides read TGTGCCAGCAGCTTAAGCGGTGGAAACTATGGCTACACCTTC. Protein sequence: CASSLSGGNYGYTF.

The chain has TRBV9 and TRBJ2-6; D is ambiguous. V was cut by 0 bases and J by 3 bases, with 7 bases left in between. The CDR3 contains 15 residues. Germline V gene data show CDR1 as SGDLS and CDR2 as YYNGEE. The CDR3 region has the DNA TGTGCCAGCAGCGTAGCTAGGCTTGGGGCCAACGTCCTGACTTTC. Translation: CASSVARLGANVLTF.

The chain recombines TRBV28 with TRBJ2-2; 7 nucleotides align to TRBD1. Germline CDR1 and CDR2: MDHEN and SYDVKM. The CDR3 is 15 residues long. V trimming: 6 bases; J trimming: 4 bases; junction bases outside the gene matches: 8. CDR3 nucleotide sequence: TGTGCCAGCAGGCAAAACAGGGGACGCACCGGGGAGCTGTTTTTT. The encoded protein is CASRQNRGRTGELFF.

In this sample, this clonotype turned up many times. V is TRBV6-5 and J is TRBJ1-2; D uncertain. This CDR3 has 11 amino acids. CDR1 and CDR2 from the germline V gene are MNHEY and SVGAGI. V was clipped by 8 bases and J by 7 bases, with 11 bases between them. This CDR3 is CASRDPRGYTF. Written as DNA, the CDR3 is TGTGCCAGCCGCGACCCTCGTGGCTACACCTTC.

The table lists this clonotype with a few counts. The chain is built from TRBV2 and TRBJ1-2; 8 bases fit TRBD1. The CDR3 is 14 amino acids. Germline V CDR1 and CDR2: SNHLY, FYNNEI. V gave up 6 bases and J gave up 4 bases; unmatched junction bases: 7. CDR3 nucleotides: TGTGCCAGCAGCGCCCTCGGGACAGGCTATGGCTACACCTTC. Encoded protein: CASSALGTGYGYTF. Using reference TRBV2 and TRBJ1-2 for the parts outside the CDR3, the full variable domain is EPEVTQTPSHQVTQMGQEVILRCVPISNHLYFYWYRQILGQKVEFLVSFYNNEISEKSEIFDDQFSVERPDGSNFTLKIRSTKLEDSAMYFCASSALGTGYGYTFGSGTRLTVV.

The chain employs TRBV2 and TRBJ1-6, with D tentatively TRBD1 (5 bases). CDR3 length: 14 residues. The V and J ends lost 6 bases and 6 bases respectively, with 12 bases between them. Germline V gives CDR1 SNHLY, CDR2 FYNNEI. This CDR3 is CASSGRDGNSPLHF. Written as DNA, the CDR3 is TGTGCCAGCAGCGGCAGGGACGGTAATTCACCCCTCCACTTT.

This sequence joins TRBV5-5 and TRBJ1-5; TRBD1 matches 11 bases. The CDR3 is 15 amino acids. CDR1 SGHKS and CDR2 YYEKEE come from the germline V gene (reference sequence). With 4 bases clipped from V and 7 bases from J, the junction kept 7 bases outside the gene matches. As DNA, the CDR3 is TGTGCCAGCAGCCCTCAGGGGGACAGGGGGCAGCCCCAGCATTTT. It specifies CASSPQGDRGQPQHF.

CDR3: CASSQDTSGRDTQYF. Here the CDR3 DNA reads TGCGCCAGCAGCCAAGACACTAGCGGGAGAGATACGCAGTATTTT. This chain joins TRBV4-3 and TRBJ2-3; the match to TRBD2 covers 11 bases. This CDR3 region has 15 residues. V lost 0 bases to trimming and J lost 5 bases; unmatched junction nucleotides: 1. Germline CDR1 reads LGHNA; CDR2 reads YSLEER.

This clonotype was seen more than once but under ten times. This chain uses TRBV5-1 with TRBJ1-2; D gene uncertain. Germline V gives CDR1 SGHRS, CDR2 YFSETQ. V lost 5 bases and J lost 6, with 11 bases in between. The CDR3 spans 12 residues. The CDR3 bases are TGCGCCAGCAGTGGGTCCTCAAATGGCTACACCTTC. Protein: CASSGSSNGYTF.

This clonotype was observed many times. The chain combines TRBV7-2 with TRBJ2-7, with a possible D match to TRBD2 (5 bases). The CDR3 is 12 amino acids. Germline-derived CDR1 and CDR2 are SGHTA and FQGNSA. Trimming removed 2 bases at V and 6 bases at J, with 8 bases between. The chain's CDR3 is CASSLIRGEQYF. Here the CDR3 DNA reads TGTGCCAGCAGCTTAATCCGGGGCGAGCAGTACTTC.

This clonotype has more than one count but fewer than ten. The chain couples TRBV5-1 to TRBJ2-3; a possible D gene is TRBD1 (6 bases). CDR3 length: 15 amino acids. V shed 0 bases and J shed 4 bases, with 12 bases lying between them. CDR1 and CDR2 from the germline V gene are SGHRS and YFSETQ. The CDR3 here is CASSLGQGLADTQYF. As DNA, the CDR3 is TGCGCCAGCAGCTTGGGGCAGGGGTTGGCAGATACGCAGTATTTT.

The table lists this clonotype with a few counts. V usage is TRBV20-1 and J usage is TRBJ1-4; D not resolved. Per the germline V gene, CDR1 is DFQATT and CDR2 is SNEGSKA (reference sequence). Trimming took off 3 bases at V and 8 bases at J, with 13 bases between the two ends. The CDR3 spans 13 residues. The CDR3 bases are TGCAGTGCTAGGGGCACGGTAGAGGAAAAACTGTTTTTT. Its protein is CSARGTVEEKLFF.

Only a few counts were recorded for this clonotype. V and J are TRBV7-2 and TRBJ2-5; 7 positions match TRBD1. CDR1 and CDR2 from the germline V gene are SGHTA and FQGNSA. After removal of 8 bases from V and 5 bases from J, the junction contained 8 bases not matched to a gene. The CDR3 length is 13 residues. CDR3: CASGRQGVETQYF. In nucleotides, the CDR3 is TGTGCCAGCGGCCGACAGGGAGTGGAGACCCAGTACTTC.